Sequencing of this T cell receptor beta chain was carried out in a study of T-cell memory formation after mild COVID-19. Germline V gene sequence: CDR1 MDHEN, CDR2 SYDVKM. V was clipped by 5 bases and J by 11 bases, with 24 bases between them. The CDR3 has 16 amino acids. The TCR alpha and TCR beta cDNA libraries, bearing sample barcodes and UMIs, were generated by 5'RACE using constant-segment primers. Each CDR3 protein gets one entry after TCRdb re-called the 5' RACE reads with MiXCR. The sample contains 250,000 to 350,000 distinct CDR3 sequences, around 15% of which appear only once. Sequenced: PBMCs or a T cell subset sorted from them (not recorded which). This TCR derives from a man between 18 and 29 years old who had mild COVID-19 (a few samples of this study predate the infection). Cell type and time point are not known. The chain links TRBV28 to TRBJ1-4; D possibly corresponds to TRBD1 (6 bases). The CDR3 nucleotides read TGTGCCAGCAGTCCCGCCGGTGACAGGCCCCTAGGTAAACTGTTTTTT. This encodes CASSPAGDRPLGKLFF.